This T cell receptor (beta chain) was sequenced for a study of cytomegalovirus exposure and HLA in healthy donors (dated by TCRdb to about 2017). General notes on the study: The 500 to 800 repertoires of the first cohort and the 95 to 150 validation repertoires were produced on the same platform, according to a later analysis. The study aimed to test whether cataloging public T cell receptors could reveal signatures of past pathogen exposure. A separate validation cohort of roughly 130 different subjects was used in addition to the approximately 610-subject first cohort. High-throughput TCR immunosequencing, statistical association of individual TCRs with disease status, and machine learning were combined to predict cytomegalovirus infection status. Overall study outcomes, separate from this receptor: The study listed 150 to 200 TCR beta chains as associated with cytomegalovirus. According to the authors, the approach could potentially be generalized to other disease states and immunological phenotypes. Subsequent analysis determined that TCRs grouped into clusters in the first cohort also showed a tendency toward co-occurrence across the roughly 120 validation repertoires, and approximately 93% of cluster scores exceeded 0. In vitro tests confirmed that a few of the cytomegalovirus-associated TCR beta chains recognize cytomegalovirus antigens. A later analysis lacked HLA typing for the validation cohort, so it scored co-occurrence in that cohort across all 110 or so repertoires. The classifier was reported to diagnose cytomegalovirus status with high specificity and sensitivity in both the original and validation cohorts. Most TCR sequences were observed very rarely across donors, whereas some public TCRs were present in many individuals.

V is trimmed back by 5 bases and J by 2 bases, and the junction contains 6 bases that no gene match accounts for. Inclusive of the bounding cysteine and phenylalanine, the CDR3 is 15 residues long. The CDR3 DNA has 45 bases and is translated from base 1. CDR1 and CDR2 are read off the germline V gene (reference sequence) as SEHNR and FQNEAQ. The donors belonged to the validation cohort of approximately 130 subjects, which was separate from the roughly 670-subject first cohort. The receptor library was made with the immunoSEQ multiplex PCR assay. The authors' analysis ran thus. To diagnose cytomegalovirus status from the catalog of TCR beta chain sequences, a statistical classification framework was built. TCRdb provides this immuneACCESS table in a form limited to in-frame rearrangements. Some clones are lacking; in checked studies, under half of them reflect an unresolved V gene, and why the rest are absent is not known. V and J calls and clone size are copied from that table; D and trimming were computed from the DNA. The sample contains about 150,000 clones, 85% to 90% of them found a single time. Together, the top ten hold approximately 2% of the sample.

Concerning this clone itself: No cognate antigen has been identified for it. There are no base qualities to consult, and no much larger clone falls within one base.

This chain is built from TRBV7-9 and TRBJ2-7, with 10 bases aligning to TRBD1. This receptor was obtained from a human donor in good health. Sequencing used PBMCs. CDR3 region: CASSRTGTGAYEQYF. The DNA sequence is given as TGTGCCAGCAGCCGAACCGGGACAGGGGCCTACGAGCAGTACTTC.